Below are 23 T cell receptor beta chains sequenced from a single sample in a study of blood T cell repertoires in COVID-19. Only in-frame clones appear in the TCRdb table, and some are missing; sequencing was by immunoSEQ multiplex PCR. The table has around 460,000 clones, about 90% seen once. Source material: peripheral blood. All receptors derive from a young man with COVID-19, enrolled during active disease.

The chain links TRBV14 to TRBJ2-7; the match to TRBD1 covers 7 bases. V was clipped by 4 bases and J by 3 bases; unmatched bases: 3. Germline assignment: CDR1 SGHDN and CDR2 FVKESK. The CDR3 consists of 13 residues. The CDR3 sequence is CASSLRDSYEQYF. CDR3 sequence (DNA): TGTGCCAGCAGCCTCCGGGACAGCTACGAGCAGTACTTC.

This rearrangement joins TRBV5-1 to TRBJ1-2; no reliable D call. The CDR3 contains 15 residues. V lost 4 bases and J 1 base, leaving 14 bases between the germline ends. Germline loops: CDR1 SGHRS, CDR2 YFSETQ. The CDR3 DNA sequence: TGCGCCAGCAGCCTCCCGGGAGATTTTAACTATGGCTACACCTTC. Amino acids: CASSLPGDFNYGYTF.

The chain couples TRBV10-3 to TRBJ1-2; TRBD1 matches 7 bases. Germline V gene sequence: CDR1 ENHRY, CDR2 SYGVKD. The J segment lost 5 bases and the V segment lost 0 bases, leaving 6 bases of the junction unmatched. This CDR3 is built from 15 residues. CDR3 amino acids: CAISESRDRLYGYTF. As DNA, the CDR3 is TGTGCCATCAGTGAGTCCCGGGACAGACTTTATGGCTACACCTTC.

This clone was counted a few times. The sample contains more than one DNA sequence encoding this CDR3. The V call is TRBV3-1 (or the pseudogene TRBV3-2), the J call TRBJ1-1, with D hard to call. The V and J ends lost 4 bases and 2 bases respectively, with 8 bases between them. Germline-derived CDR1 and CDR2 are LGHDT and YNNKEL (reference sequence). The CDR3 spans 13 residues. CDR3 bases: TGTGCCAGCAGCCCAGGTAGAAACACTGAAGCTTTCTTT. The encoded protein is CASSPGRNTEAFF.

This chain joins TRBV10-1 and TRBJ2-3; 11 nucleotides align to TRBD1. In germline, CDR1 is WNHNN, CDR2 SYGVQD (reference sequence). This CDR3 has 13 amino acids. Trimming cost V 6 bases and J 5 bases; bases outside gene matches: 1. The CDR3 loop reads CASRGQGGDTQYF. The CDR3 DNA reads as TGCGCCAGCAGGGGACAGGGGGGAGATACGCAGTATTTT.

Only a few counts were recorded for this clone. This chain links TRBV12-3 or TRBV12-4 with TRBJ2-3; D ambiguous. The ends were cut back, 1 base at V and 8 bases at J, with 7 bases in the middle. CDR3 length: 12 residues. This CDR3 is CASSLGPPTQYF. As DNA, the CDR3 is TGTGCCAGCAGTTTAGGGCCGCCTACGCAGTATTTT.

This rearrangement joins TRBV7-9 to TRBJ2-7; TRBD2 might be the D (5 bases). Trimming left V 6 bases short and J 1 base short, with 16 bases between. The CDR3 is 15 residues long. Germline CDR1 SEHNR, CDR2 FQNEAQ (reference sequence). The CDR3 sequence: CASSFAPSGSYEQYF. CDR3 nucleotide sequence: TGTGCCAGCAGTTTTGCGCCGAGCGGATCCTACGAGCAGTACTTC.

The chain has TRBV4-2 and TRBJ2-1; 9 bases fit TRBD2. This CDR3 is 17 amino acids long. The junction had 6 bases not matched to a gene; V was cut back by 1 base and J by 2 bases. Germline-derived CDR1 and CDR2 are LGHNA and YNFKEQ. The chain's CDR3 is CASSQGPASGAYNEQFF. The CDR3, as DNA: TGTGCCAGCAGCCAAGGACCGGCTAGCGGGGCCTACAATGAGCAGTTCTTC.

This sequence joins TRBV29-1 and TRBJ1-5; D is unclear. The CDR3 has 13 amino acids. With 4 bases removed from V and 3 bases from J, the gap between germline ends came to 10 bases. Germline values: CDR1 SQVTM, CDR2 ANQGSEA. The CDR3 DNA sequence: TGCAGCGTTGGTCGGGGTTTCAATCAGCCCCAGCATTTT. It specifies CSVGRGFNQPQHF.

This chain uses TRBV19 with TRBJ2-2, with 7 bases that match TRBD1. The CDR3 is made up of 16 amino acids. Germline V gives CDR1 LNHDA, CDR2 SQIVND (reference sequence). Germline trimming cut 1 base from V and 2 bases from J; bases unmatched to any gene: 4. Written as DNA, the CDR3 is TGTGCCAGTAGTATAGCGGGGACAGTCAACACCGGGGAGCTGTTTTTT. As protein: CASSIAGTVNTGELFF.

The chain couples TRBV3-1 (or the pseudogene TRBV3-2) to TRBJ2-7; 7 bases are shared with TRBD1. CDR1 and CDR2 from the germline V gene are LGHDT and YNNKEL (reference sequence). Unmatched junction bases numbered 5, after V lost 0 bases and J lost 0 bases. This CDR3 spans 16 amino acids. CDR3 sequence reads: CASSQDVGTVSYEQYF. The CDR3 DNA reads TGTGCCAGCAGCCAAGATGTTGGGACAGTCTCCTACGAGCAGTACTTC.

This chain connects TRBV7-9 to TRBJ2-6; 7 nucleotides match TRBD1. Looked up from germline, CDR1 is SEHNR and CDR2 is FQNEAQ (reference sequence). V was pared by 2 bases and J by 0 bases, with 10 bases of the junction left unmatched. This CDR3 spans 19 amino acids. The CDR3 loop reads CASSLRQLGQSSGANVLTF. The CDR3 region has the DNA TGTGCCAGCAGCTTAAGGCAGTTGGGACAGAGCTCTGGGGCCAACGTCCTGACTTTC.

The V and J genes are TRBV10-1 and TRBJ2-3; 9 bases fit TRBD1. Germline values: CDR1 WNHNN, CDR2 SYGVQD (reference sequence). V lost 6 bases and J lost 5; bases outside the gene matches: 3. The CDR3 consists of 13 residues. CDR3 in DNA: TGCGCCAGCAGACGGGACAGGGTAGATACGCAGTATTTT. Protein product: CASRRDRVDTQYF.

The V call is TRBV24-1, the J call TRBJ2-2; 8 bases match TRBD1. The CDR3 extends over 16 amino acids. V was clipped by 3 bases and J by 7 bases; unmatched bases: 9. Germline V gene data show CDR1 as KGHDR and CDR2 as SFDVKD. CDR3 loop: CATSDPRTGRSGELFF. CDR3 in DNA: TGTGCCACCAGTGATCCTCGGACAGGGAGGAGCGGGGAGCTGTTTTTT.

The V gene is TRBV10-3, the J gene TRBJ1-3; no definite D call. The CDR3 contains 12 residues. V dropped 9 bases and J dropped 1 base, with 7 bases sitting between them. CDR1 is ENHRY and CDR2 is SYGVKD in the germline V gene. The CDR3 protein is CAIGSSGNTIYF. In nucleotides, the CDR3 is TGTGCCATTGGGAGTTCTGGAAACACCATATATTTT.

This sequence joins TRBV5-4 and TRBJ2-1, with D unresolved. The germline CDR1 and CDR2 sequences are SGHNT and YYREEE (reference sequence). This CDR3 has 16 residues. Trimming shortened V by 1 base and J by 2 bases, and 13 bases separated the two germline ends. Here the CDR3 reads CASSLKLVPPYNEQFF. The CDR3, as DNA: TGTGCCAGCAGCTTGAAGCTAGTTCCCCCCTACAATGAGCAGTTCTTC.

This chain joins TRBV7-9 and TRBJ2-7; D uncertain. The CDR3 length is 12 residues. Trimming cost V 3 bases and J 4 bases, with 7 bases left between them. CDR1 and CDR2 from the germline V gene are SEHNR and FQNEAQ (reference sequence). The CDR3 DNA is TGTGCCAGCAGCTTGTCCAATTACGAGCAGTACTTC. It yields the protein CASSLSNYEQYF.

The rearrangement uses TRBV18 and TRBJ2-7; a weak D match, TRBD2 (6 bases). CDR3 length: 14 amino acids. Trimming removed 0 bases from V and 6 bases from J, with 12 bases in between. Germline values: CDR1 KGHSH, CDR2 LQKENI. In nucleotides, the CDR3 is TGTGCCAGCTCACCACCGGAGGAGGGTCTCGAGCAGTACTTC. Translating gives CASSPPEEGLEQYF. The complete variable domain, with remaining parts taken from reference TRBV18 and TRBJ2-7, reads NAGVMQNPRHLVRRRGQEARLRCSPMKGHSHVYWYRQLPEEGLKFMVYLQKENIIDESGMPKERFSAEFPKEGPSILRIQQVVRGDSAAYFCASSPPEEGLEQYFGPGTRLTVT.

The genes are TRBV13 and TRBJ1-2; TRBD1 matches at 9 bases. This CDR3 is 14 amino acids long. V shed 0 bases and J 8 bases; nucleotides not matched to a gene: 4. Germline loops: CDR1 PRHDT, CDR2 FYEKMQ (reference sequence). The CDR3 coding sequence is TGTGCCAGCAGCTTAGGACAGGGGGCGGGAGGCTACACCTTC. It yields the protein CASSLGQGAGGYTF.

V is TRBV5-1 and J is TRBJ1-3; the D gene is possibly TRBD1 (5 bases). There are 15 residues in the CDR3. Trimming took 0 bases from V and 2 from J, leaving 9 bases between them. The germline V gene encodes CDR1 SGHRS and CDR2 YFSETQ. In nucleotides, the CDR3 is TGCGCCAGCAGCTTGGCGACAGCCACTGGAAACACCATATATTTT. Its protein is CASSLATATGNTIYF.

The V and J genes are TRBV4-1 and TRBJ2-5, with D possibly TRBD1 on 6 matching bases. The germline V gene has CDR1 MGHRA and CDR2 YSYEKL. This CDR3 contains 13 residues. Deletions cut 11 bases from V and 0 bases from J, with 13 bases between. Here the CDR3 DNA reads TGCGCCGCCGGACAGTTTAACCAAGAGACCCAGTACTTC. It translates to CAAGQFNQETQYF.

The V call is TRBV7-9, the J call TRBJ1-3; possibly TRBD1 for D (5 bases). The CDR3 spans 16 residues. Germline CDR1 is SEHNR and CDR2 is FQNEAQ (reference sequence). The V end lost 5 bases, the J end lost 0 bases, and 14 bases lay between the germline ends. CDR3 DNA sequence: TGTGCCAGCAGCGTGTCAGGGTTAACCTCTGGAAACACCATATATTTT. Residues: CASSVSGLTSGNTIYF.

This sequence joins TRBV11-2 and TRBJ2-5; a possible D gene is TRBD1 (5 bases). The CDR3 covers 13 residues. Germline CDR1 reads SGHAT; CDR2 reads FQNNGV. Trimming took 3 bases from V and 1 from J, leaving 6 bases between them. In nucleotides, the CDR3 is TGTGCCAGCAGCTTTGGGGCCCAAGAGACCCAGTACTTC. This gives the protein CASSFGAQETQYF.